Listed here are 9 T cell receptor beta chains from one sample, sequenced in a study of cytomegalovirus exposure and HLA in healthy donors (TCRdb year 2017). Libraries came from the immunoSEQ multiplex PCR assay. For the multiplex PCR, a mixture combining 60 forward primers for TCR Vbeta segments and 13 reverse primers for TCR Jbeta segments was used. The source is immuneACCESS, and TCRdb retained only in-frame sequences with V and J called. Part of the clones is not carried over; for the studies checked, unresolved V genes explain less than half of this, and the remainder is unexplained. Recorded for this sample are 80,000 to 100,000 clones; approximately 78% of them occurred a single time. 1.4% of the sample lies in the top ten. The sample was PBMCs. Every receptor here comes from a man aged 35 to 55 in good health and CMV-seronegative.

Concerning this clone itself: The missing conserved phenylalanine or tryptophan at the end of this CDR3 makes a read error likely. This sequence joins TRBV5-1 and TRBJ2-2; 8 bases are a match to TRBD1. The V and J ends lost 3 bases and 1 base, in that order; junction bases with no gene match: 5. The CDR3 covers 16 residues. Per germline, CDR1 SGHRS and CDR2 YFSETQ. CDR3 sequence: CASSWTGQGNTGELFL. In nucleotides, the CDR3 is TGCGCCAGCAGCTGGACAGGGCAAGGGAACACCGGGGAGCTGTTTCTT.

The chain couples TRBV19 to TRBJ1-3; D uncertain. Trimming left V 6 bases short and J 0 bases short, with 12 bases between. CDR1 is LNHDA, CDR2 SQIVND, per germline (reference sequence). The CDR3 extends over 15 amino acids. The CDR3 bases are TGTGCCAGTAGACCTCTCGGGTACTCTGGAAACACCATATATTTT. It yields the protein CASRPLGYSGNTIYF.

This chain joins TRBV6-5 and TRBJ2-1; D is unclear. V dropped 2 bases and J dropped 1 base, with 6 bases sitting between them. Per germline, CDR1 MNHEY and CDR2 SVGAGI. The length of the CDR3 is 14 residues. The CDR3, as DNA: TGTGCCAGCAGTTACACCGAGTCCTACAATGAGCAGTTCTTC. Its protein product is CASSYTESYNEQFF.

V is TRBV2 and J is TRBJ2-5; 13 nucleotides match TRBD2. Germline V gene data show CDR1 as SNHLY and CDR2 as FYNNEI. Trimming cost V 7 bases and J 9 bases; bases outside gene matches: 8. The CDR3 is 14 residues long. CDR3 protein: CASKGLAGAGAQYF. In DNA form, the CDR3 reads TGTGCCAGCAAAGGACTAGCGGGGGCCGGGGCCCAGTACTTC.

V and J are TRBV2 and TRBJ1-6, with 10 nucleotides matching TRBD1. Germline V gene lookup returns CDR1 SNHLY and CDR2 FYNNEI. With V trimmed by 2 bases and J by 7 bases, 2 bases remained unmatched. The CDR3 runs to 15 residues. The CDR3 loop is CASSEPGQGNSPLHF. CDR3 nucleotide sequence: TGTGCCAGCAGTGAACCGGGACAGGGGAATTCACCCCTCCACTTT.

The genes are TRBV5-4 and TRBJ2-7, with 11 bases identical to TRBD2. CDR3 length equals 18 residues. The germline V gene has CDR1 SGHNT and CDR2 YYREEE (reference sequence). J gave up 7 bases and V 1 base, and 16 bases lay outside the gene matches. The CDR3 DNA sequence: TGTGCCAGCAGCTTGAGGTTCTCGGCTAGCGGGGGGACCTTGGAGCAGTACTTC. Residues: CASSLRFSASGGTLEQYF. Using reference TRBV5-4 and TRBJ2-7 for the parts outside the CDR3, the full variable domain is ETGVTQSPTHLIKTRGQQVTLRCSSQSGHNTVSWYQQALGQGPQFIFQYYREEENGRGNFPPRFSGLQFPNYSSELNVNALELDDSALYLCASSLRFSASGGTLEQYFGPGTRLTVT.

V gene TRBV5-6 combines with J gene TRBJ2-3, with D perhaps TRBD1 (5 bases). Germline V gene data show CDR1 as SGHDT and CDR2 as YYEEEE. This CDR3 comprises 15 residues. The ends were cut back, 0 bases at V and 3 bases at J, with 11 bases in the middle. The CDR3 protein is CASSLGQLRTDTQYF. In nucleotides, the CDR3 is TGTGCCAGCAGCTTGGGACAGTTAAGGACAGATACGCAGTATTTT.

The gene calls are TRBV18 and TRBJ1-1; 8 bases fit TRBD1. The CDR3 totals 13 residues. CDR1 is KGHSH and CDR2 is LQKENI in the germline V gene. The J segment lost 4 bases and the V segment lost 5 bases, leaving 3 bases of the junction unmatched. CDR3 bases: TGTGCCAGCTCAGAAACAGGGGGCACTGAAGCTTTCTTT. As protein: CASSETGGTEAFF.

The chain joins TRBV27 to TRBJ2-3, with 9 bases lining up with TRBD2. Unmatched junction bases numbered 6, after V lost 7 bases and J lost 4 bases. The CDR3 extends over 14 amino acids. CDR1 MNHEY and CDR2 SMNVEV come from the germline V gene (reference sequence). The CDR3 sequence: CASNKRGASDTQYF. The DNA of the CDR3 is TGTGCCAGCAATAAGCGGGGGGCGTCAGATACGCAGTATTTT.